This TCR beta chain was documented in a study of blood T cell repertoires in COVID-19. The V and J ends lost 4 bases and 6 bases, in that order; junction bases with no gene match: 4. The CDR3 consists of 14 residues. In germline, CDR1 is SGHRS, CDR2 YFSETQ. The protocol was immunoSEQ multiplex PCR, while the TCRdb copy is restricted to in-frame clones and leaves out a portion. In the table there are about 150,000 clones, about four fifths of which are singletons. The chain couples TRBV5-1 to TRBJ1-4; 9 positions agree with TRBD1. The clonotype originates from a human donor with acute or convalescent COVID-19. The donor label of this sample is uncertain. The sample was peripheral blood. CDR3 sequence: CASSTGQGDEKLFF. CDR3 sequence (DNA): TGCGCCAGCAGCACGGGACAGGGAGATGAAAAACTGTTTTTT.